This is a list of T cell receptor beta chains from one sample in a study of graft-versus-host responses after intestinal transplantation. This table comes from immunoSEQ multiplex PCR, and its TCRdb copy is limited to in-frame clones, with some not included. Of 12,000 or so clones detected, approximately 91% appear once; the ten largest clones hold 3% to 3.5%. This specimen was PBMCs, taken 105 days after intestinal transplantation. The receptors derive from a human patient who received an intestinal transplant, so some T cells may come from the graft donor. Each CDR3 is given with its conserved first and last residue. The order of the fields is D gene, clone size, V gene, J gene, CDR3 DNA, CDR3 protein. A D gene is named only where the DNA matches it firmly. The size field is filled for only some rows; it gives once, few, many or a size class.

TRBD1	few	TRBV6-5	TRBJ2-7	TGTGCCAGCAGTTACGAGGGGACAGGGGGGTACGAGCAGTACTTC	CASSYEGTGGYEQYF
TRBD2	NA	TRBV2	TRBJ2-1	TGTGCCAGCAGTCGAAAGCGGCGGGAGAGTGACTACAATGAGCAGTTCTTC	CASSRKRRESDYNEQFF
NA	few	TRBV15	TRBJ2-7	TGTGCCACCAGCAGAGATCGGGACGAGCAGTACTTC	CATSRDRDEQYF
NA	NA	TRBV19	TRBJ2-7	TGTGCCAGTAGTCCCCGACAGGACAGCTCCTACGAGCAGTACTTC	CASSPRQDSSYEQYF
NA	NA	TRBV2	TRBJ2-5	TGTGCCAGCAGTGGGATTGAGACCCAGTACTTC	CASSGIETQYF
TRBD2	NA	TRBV6-4	TRBJ2-1	TGTGCCAGCAGTGAGGCGGGGGGGCCAGCGAATGAGCAGTTCTTC	CASSEAGGPANEQFF
NA	NA	TRBV12-1	TRBJ2-6	TGTGCCAGCAGCTTATGTCGTGTATTAGGACAAAGTCGGGCCAACGTCCTGACTTTC	CASSLCRVLGQSRANVLTF
NA	few	TRBV6-5	TRBJ1-4	TGTGCCAGCAGTTACTCCGGTGAAAAACTGTTTTTT	CASSYSGEKLFF
NA	once	TRBV7-9	TRBJ1-2	TGTGCCAGCAGCTTATTCTCCCTGGGGGTCCCTCCGGGCTACACCTTC	CASSLFSLGVPPGYTF
NA	once	TRBV9	TRBJ2-1	TGTGCCAGCAGCGTAGTAGGGGCAGACAATGAGCAGTTCTTC	CASSVVGADNEQFF
TRBD2	NA	TRBV7-9	TRBJ2-3	TGTGCCAGCAGCCCTAGCGGGAGGAGGGATACGCAGTATTTT	CASSPSGRRDTQYF
NA	NA	TRBV5-4	TRBJ2-2	TGTGCCAGCAGCCCCCGGGTGCCAGGGGTCCGCCGGGAGCTGTTTTTT	CASSPRVPGVRRELFF
NA	NA	TRBV29-1	TRBJ2-7	TGCAGCGTTGAATCCGGGATGGGGGCCTCCTTCTACGAGCAGTACTTC	CSVESGMGASFYEQYF
NA	NA	TRBV28	TRBJ1-5	TGTGCCAGTGCCGGGGGGGGGAGTCAGCCCCAGCATTTT	CASAGGGSQPQHF
TRBD1	few	TRBV6-9	TRBJ2-2	TGTGCCAGCAGTGAAGGACAGGACACCGGGGAGCTGTTTTTT	CASSEGQDTGELFF
TRBD1	NA	TRBV18	TRBJ2-6	TGTGCCAGCTCACCAGGGACAGGATGGTCTGGGGCCAACGTCCTGACTTTC	CASSPGTGWSGANVLTF
NA	NA	TRBV20-1	TRBJ1-4	TGCAGTGCTGGGACCCTTGAAAAACTGTTTTTT	CSAGTLEKLFF
NA	NA	TRBV6-4	TRBJ2-3	TGTGCCAGCAGTGAAAGTCGGGAGACAGATACGCAGTATTTT	CASSESRETDTQYF
NA	NA	TRBV5-1	TRBJ2-1	TGCGCCAGCAGCTCTTCCGACTTGATGAGCTCCTACAATGAGCAGTTCTTC	CASSSSDLMSSYNEQFF
NA	NA	TRBV7-9	TRBJ2-1	TGTGCCAGCAGCTACAGGGCTGCCTACAATGAGCAGTTCTTC	CASSYRAAYNEQFF
TRBD2	NA	TRBV7-3	TRBJ2-1	TGTGCCAGCAGCTTAGAAGCGGGACTAGCCAATGAGCAGTTCTTC	CASSLEAGLANEQFF
NA	NA	TRBV9	TRBJ2-7	TGTGCCAGCAGCCCCCCCGAGGGCTACGAGCAGTACTTC	CASSPPEGYEQYF
NA	NA	TRBV7-9	TRBJ1-4	TGTGCCAGCAGCTTATACAGGGTGCCAACTAATGAAAAACTGTTTTTT	CASSLYRVPTNEKLFF
NA	NA	TRBV19	TRBJ2-1	TGTGCCAGTAGCCCCACAGCGGACAGCCTCGCTCACCATGAGCAGTTCTTC	CASSPTADSLAHHEQFF
TRBD1	NA	TRBV5-4	TRBJ1-1	TGTGCCAGCAGCACGGACAGGGGCACTGAAGCTTTCTTT	CASSTDRGTEAFF
NA	NA	TRBV21-1	TRBJ1-1	TGTGCCAGCAGCAAAGATCGCCCAGGTCCGAACACTGAAGCTTTCTTT	CASSKDRPGPNTEAFF
TRBD1	once	TRBV28	TRBJ2-5	TGTGCCAGCAGTTTCGGACAGGGTCTCATCAGGGGTCAAGAGACCCAGTACTTC	CASSFGQGLIRGQETQYF
NA	NA	TRBV5-6	TRBJ1-3	TGTGCCAGCAGCGATCCCGGGGAGGCAGGAAACACCATATATTTT	CASSDPGEAGNTIYF
NA	NA	TRBV6-1	TRBJ2-2	TGTGCCAGCAGTGAAGCGACAGGCACCGGGGAGCTGTTTTTT	CASSEATGTGELFF
TRBD2	NA	TRBV5-1	TRBJ2-3	TGCGCCAGCAGCTTTGCGGGAGGCCCTAGCACAGATACGCAGTATTTT	CASSFAGGPSTDTQYF
NA	NA	TRBV5-5	TRBJ2-2	TGTGCGAGCCATACCGAAGAGGGGGGTCCCGGGGAGCTGTTTTTT	CASHTEEGGPGELFF
NA	few	TRBV28	TRBJ2-6	TGTGCCAGCAGTTTATGGACAGATGGGGCCAACGTCCTGACTTTC	CASSLWTDGANVLTF
TRBD1	NA	TRBV7-6	TRBJ2-7	TGTGCCAGCAGCTTAGCTCCGGACAGGGCCGACGAGCAGTACTTC	CASSLAPDRADEQYF
TRBD1	few	TRBV6-5	TRBJ1-2	TGTGCCAGCAGTTACTCCACAGGGGGCGCGTGGGGCTACACCTTC	CASSYSTGGAWGYTF
NA	NA	TRBV28	TRBJ2-3	TGTGCCAGCAGTTTACTCTTGGGGGGCGCCGATACGCAGTATTTT	CASSLLLGGADTQYF
TRBD2	NA	TRBV7-3	TRBJ2-2	TGTGCCAGCAGCTCTGAAGCGGGAGACACCGGGGAGCTGTTTTTT	CASSSEAGDTGELFF
NA	NA	TRBV2	TRBJ2-1	TGTGCCAGCCCCGGCATTAGTTTCGATGAGCAGTTCTTC	CASPGISFDEQFF
NA	NA	TRBV7-9	TRBJ2-1	TGTGCCAGCAGCTTACGCGGCGCCAGCTCCTACAATGAGCAGTTCTTC	CASSLRGASSYNEQFF
NA	NA	TRBV7-9	TRBJ2-1	TGTGCCAGCAGCTTAGCCCGCTACTCCTACAATGAGCAGTTCTTC	CASSLARYSYNEQFF
NA	NA	TRBV21-1	TRBJ1-4	TGTGCCAGCAGCGGCCGGGACGGGGATGAAAAACTGTTTTTT	CASSGRDGDEKLFF
NA	once	TRBV6-6	TRBJ1-1	TGTGCCAGCGATTTACTTGGGTGGGGTAAGAACACTGAAGCTTTCTTT	CASDLLGWGKNTEAFF
NA	NA	TRBV7-9	TRBJ2-2	TGTGCCAGCAGCTCCCGGGACCGGCCCACCGGGGAGCTGTTTTTT	CASSSRDRPTGELFF
NA	NA	TRBV5-6	TRBJ2-7	TGTGCCAGCAGCTTGGGTGGAACCTACGAGCAGTACTTC	CASSLGGTYEQYF
TRBD2	NA	TRBV4-1	TRBJ2-1	TGCGCCAGCAGCCAGGACCCCCGACTAGCAAGTTGGGTGAGCTCCTACAATGAGCAGTTCTTC	CASSQDPRLASWVSSYNEQFF
NA	NA	TRBV21-1	TRBJ1-6	TGTGCCAGCAGCAGACCCAGGGGGCCGGGGAATTCACCCCTCCACTTT	CASSRPRGPGNSPLHF
NA	once	TRBV6-1	TRBJ1-5	TGTGCCAGCAGTGAGAGAGAGAATCAGCCCCAGCATTTT	CASSERENQPQHF
TRBD2	NA	TRBV7-9	TRBJ2-1	TGTGCCAGCAGCTTACCTAGCGGGAATCACAATGAGCAGTTCTTC	CASSLPSGNHNEQFF
NA	NA	TRBV4-1	TRBJ1-2	TGCGCCAGCAGCTTGGCCTTCCAGAACCGAAAGACCTATGGCTACACCTTC	CASSLAFQNRKTYGYTF
NA	NA	TRBV6-6	TRBJ2-2	TGTGCCAGCATAGGCCCGAACACCGGGGAGCTGTTTTTT	CASIGPNTGELFF
NA	NA	TRBV18	TRBJ1-1	TGTGCCAGCTCACAACGGGATCCGAGAACTAACACTGAAGCTTTCTTT	CASSQRDPRTNTEAFF
NA	NA	TRBV15	TRBJ1-5	TGTGCCACCAGCAGAAGAGGCGGCAATCAGCCCCAGCATTTT	CATSRRGGNQPQHF
TRBD2	NA	TRBV9	TRBJ2-1	TGTGCCAGCAGCACCCTGGGGGGGGGCAATGAGCAGTTCTTC	CASSTLGGGNEQFF
TRBD2	NA	TRBV5-1	TRBJ2-1	TGCGCCAGCAGCTTGGGCGGGAGTGAGCAGTTCTTC	CASSLGGSEQFF
TRBD2	NA	TRBV2	TRBJ2-1	TGTGCCAGCAGGGGCCGGGGAGCGGGGGCCCTCCTTGAGCAGTTCTTC	CASRGRGAGALLEQFF